This T cell receptor (beta chain) was sequenced in a study of blood T cell repertoires in COVID-19. As for the study in general: From the United States, Italy and Spain came samples of acute and convalescent COVID-19. T cells, B-cell-depleted T cells, or PBMCs supplied cDNA or gDNA.

Per the original methods: Amplification of reference gene primers was used by the study to estimate nucleated cell counts. Clones were sequenced by immunoSEQ multiplex PCR, and TCRdb holds only the in-frame ones, with some missing. The V and J calls and the clone size are those of that table, but D and trimming were determined from the DNA. The repertoire includes around 220,000 clones, approximately 90% of them detected once, and roughly 10% sits in the top ten. V was clipped by 4 bases and J by 10 bases, with 9 bases between them. Germline CDR1 SGHRS, CDR2 YFSETQ. This CDR3 is built from 11 residues.

Sequenced input: peripheral blood. This sequence originates from a woman aged 45-65 years with COVID-19, enrolled during active disease. The chain uses TRBV5-1 and TRBJ2-1; D uncertain. The CDR3 reads CASSISREQFF. As DNA, the CDR3 is TGCGCCAGCAGCATTAGCCGGGAGCAGTTCTTC.